Below, 32 T cell receptor beta chains from the same sample are listed, as sequenced in a study of blood T cells in healthy people across ages. It was with a sample-barcoded 5' primer and a J-beta primer mix that a second PCR of roughly 7 to 12 cycles was run. Using its own MiXCR run on the 5' RACE reads, TCRdb lists one record per CDR3 protein. The table has about 400,000 distinct CDR3 sequences, 52% seen once. Sequencing was carried out using blood. The receptors stem from a man between 60 and 75 years old in good health.

This clonotype was counted once. The chain carries TRBV20-1 and TRBJ2-1, with 7 nucleotides matching TRBD1. This CDR3 contains 15 residues. Unmatched junction bases numbered 12, after V lost 6 bases and J lost 4 bases. The germline V gene encodes CDR1 DFQATT and CDR2 SNEGSKA (reference sequence). CDR3 sequence reads: CSAPPNRGGYNEQFF. DNA for the CDR3: TGCAGTGCCCCACCGAACAGGGGCGGGTACAATGAGCAGTTCTTC.

The chain recombines TRBV7-9 with TRBJ2-7, with D hard to call. CDR3 length: 14 amino acids. Germline V gene lookup returns CDR1 SEHNR and CDR2 FQNEAQ (reference sequence). The V and J ends lost 3 bases and 0 bases respectively, with 9 bases between them. The DNA of the CDR3 is TGTGCCAGCAGCTTTGACGGAAGCTCCTACGAGCAGTACTTC. Amino acid sequence: CASSFDGSSYEQYF.

Ten or more counts support this clonotype. The genes are TRBV20-1 and TRBJ2-7; D gene unclear. V gave up 0 bases and J gave up 6 bases, with 15 bases separating them. This CDR3 comprises 14 residues. Germline CDR1 reads DFQATT; CDR2 reads SNEGSKA (reference sequence). DNA for the CDR3: TGCAGTGCTAGAGACCGACCCTCGGCGCCCGAGCAGTACTTC. Translation: CSARDRPSAPEQYF.

This clonotype has a handful of counts. This sequence joins TRBV2 and TRBJ2-7; D is tentatively TRBD1 or TRBD2 (7 bases each). This CDR3 region has 14 residues. Germline CDR1 SNHLY, CDR2 FYNNEI. Trimming took off 6 bases at V and 2 bases at J, with 14 bases between the two ends. The CDR3: CASRGGTDPYEQYF. The CDR3 DNA sequence: TGTGCCAGCAGGGGAGGGACAGACCCCTACGAGCAGTACTTC.

The chain employs TRBV20-1 and TRBJ2-3; either TRBD1 or TRBD2 may fit D (6 bases each). There are 14 residues in the CDR3. Trimming left V 3 bases short and J 5 bases short, with 15 bases between. Germline V gene lookup returns CDR1 DFQATT and CDR2 SNEGSKA (reference sequence). CDR3 protein: CSASLGGQIDTQYF. As DNA, the CDR3 is TGCAGTGCTAGTCTGGGGGGCCAGATAGATACGCAGTATTTT.

The chain recombines TRBV9 with TRBJ2-5, with 11 bases identical to TRBD2. Germline V gene sequence: CDR1 SGDLS, CDR2 YYNGEE. Trimming removed 4 bases from V and 11 bases from J; junction bases left unmatched: 13. This CDR3 region has 15 residues. DNA for the CDR3: TGTGCCAGCAGCTTTAGCGGGGGGGTGTACAATGAGCAGTACTTC. Its translation: CASSFSGGVYNEQYF.

This clonotype was seen more than once but under ten times. The CDR3 loop reads CASSLGGRSHRGNEQFF. The CDR3 region has the DNA TGTGCCAGCAGTTTAGGGGGGAGGTCTCATCGTGGGAATGAGCAGTTCTTC. This chain uses TRBV27 with TRBJ2-1; TRBD2 is a possible D gene (6 bases). The CDR3 length is 17 residues. CDR1 and CDR2 from the germline V gene are MNHEY and SMNVEV (reference sequence). Trimming took off 2 bases at V and 7 bases at J, with 21 bases between the two ends.

The chain has TRBV12-3 or TRBV12-4 and TRBJ2-7, with 10 bases identical to TRBD2. The CDR3 has 16 residues. Trimming took 1 base from V and 1 from J; bases not matched to a gene: 4. The CDR3 region is CASSLVLAGVSYEQYF. In DNA, the CDR3 is TGTGCCAGCAGTTTAGTGCTAGCGGGAGTTTCCTACGAGCAGTACTTC.

This rearrangement joins TRBV7-2 to TRBJ2-3; 10 bases match TRBD2. The germline gives CDR1 SGHTA, CDR2 FQGNSA. The V gene end was trimmed by 7 bases and the J gene end by 1 base; junction bases not matched to a gene: 5. There are 15 residues in the CDR3. CDR3 region: CASNLAGAGTDTQYF. CDR3 DNA sequence: TGTGCCAGCAACCTAGCGGGAGCCGGCACAGATACGCAGTATTTT. Combining the CDR3 with reference TRBV7-2 and TRBJ2-3 gives the whole variable domain GAGVSQSPSNKVTEKGKDVELRCDPISGHTALYWYRQSLGQGLEFLIYFQGNSAPDKSGLPSDRFSAERTGGSVSTLTIQRTQQEDSAVYLCASNLAGAGTDTQYFGPGTRLTVL.

This clonotype came up a few times. A much larger clone lies a single base off, so this may be a read error. V gene TRBV11-2 combines with J gene TRBJ2-7; the D is unclear. The CDR3 covers 12 residues. Trimming removed 2 bases at V and 7 bases at J, with 9 bases between. Germline values: CDR1 SGHAT, CDR2 FQNNGV. The chain's CDR3 is CASSLTDNEQYF. CDR3 DNA: TGTGCCAGCAGCTTAACAGACAATGAGCAGTACTTC.

The V call is TRBV7-2, the J call TRBJ2-1; D remains ambiguous. CDR1 is SGHTA and CDR2 is FQGNSA in the germline V gene. This CDR3 region has 16 residues. Between the trimmed V and J ends, which lost 2 bases and 0 bases, there was a span of 11 bases. Here the CDR3 DNA reads TGTGCCAGCAGCTTAATCCCGGCCTCCTCCTACAATGAGCAGTTCTTC. Protein product: CASSLIPASSYNEQFF.

This rearrangement joins TRBV20-1 to TRBJ2-1; no clear D. The CDR3 sequence is 14 residues long. Germline V lookup: CDR1 DFQATT, CDR2 SNEGSKA (reference sequence). V shed 7 bases and J shed 1 base, with 14 bases lying between them. CDR3 DNA: TGCAGTGTAAACAACGGGCCGTCCTACAATGAGCAGTTCTTC. This codes for CSVNNGPSYNEQFF.

As regards this clonotype: A read error may be the cause here, since a much bigger clone is one base away. The genes are TRBV6-6 and TRBJ2-1, with TRBD2 identical over 10 bases. CDR1 is MNHNY, CDR2 SVGAGI, per germline (reference sequence). Trimming at V came to 10 bases and at J to 6 bases, leaving 12 bases not matched to a gene. The CDR3 runs to 15 residues. This CDR3 is CANSMSGGASNEQFF. The DNA of the CDR3 is TGTGCCAACAGCATGAGCGGGGGGGCCTCCAATGAGCAGTTCTTC.

The chain employs TRBV29-1 and TRBJ2-1; tentatively, D is TRBD1 or TRBD2 (5 bases each). The CDR3 extends over 14 amino acids. V gave up 8 bases and J gave up 5 bases, with 19 bases separating them. CDR1 and CDR2 (germline): SQVTM, ANQGSEA. Here the CDR3 reads CSSSVGPLDNEQFF. In DNA form, the CDR3 reads TGCAGCTCCTCCGTGGGACCCCTTGACAATGAGCAGTTCTTC.

This chain joins TRBV24-1 and TRBJ2-3; D uncertain. The CDR3 extends over 16 amino acids. Germline V gene lookup returns CDR1 KGHDR and CDR2 SFDVKD. The V and J ends lost 0 bases and 1 base respectively, with 10 bases between them. In DNA, the CDR3 is TGTGCCACCAGTGATTTGCAGCAGATTGGCACAGATACGCAGTATTTT. Translated: CATSDLQQIGTDTQYF.

This chain uses TRBV20-1 with TRBJ2-5, with unresolved D. With 7 bases removed from V and 4 bases from J, the gap between germline ends came to 7 bases. CDR1 is DFQATT and CDR2 is SNEGSKA in the germline V gene (reference sequence). The CDR3 loop spans 10 amino acids. The CDR3 bases are TGCAGTGAGGCCGGAGAGACCCAGTACTTC. This gives the protein CSEAGETQYF.

This sequence joins TRBV2 and TRBJ2-3; D may be TRBD1 (5 bases). The length of the CDR3 is 14 residues. CDR1 is SNHLY, CDR2 FYNNEI, per germline. CDR3 DNA: TGTGTTTTTTCAGGACACACACCCCCAGATACGCAGTATTTT. Translating it yields CVFSGHTPPDTQYF.

In this sample, this clonotype turned up once. The gene calls are TRBV4-2 and TRBJ2-6, with D possibly being TRBD2 (5 bases). Trimming removed 5 bases from V and 3 bases from J, with 20 bases in between. The CDR3 spans 18 residues. Germline V lookup: CDR1 LGHNA, CDR2 YNFKEQ. CDR3 amino acids: CASSGENIRGIGANVLTF. Written as DNA, the CDR3 is TGTGCCAGCAGCGGCGAAAACATCCGAGGGATTGGGGCCAACGTCCTGACTTTC.

The chain links TRBV7-2 to TRBJ2-3, with D uncertain. The CDR3 consists of 14 residues. Germline V lookup: CDR1 SGHTA, CDR2 FQGNSA. The V end lost 5 bases, the J end lost 5 bases, and 14 bases lay between the germline ends. CDR3: CASSPPSRRDTQYF. The CDR3 DNA sequence: TGTGCCAGCAGCCCCCCCTCCCGCCGAGATACGCAGTATTTT. Together with reference TRBV7-2 and TRBJ2-3, the CDR3 gives the full variable domain: GAGVSQSPSNKVTEKGKDVELRCDPISGHTALYWYRQSLGQGLEFLIYFQGNSAPDKSGLPSDRFSAERTGGSVSTLTIQRTQQEDSAVYLCASSPPSRRDTQYFGPGTRLTVL.

V is TRBV28 and J is TRBJ2-4; 9 positions match TRBD1. The V gene end was trimmed by 3 bases and the J gene end by 0 bases; junction bases not matched to a gene: 15. The CDR3 loop spans 20 amino acids. Germline loops: CDR1 MDHEN, CDR2 SYDVKM. CDR3 amino acids: CASSFPTGTGIIRAKNIQYF. Written as DNA, the CDR3 is TGTGCCAGCAGTTTCCCTACCGGGACAGGGATCATCCGAGCCAAAAACATTCAGTACTTC. Full variable domain (rest looked up from reference TRBV28 and TRBJ2-4): DVKVTQSSRYLVKRTGEKVFLECVQDMDHENMFWYRQDPGLGLRLIYFSYDVKMKEKGDIPEGYSVSREKKERFSLILESASTNQTSMYLCASSFPTGTGIIRAKNIQYFGAGTRLSVL.

CDR3 loop: CASNAGHTYEQYF. The DNA for the CDR3 is TGTGCCAGCAACGCGGGACACACCTACGAGCAGTACTTC. The chain couples TRBV28 to TRBJ2-7, with D perhaps TRBD1 or TRBD2 (6 bases each). The CDR3 consists of 13 residues. The germline gives CDR1 MDHEN, CDR2 SYDVKM. The V end was cut by 7 bases, the J end by 2 bases, with 12 bases between.

In its sample, this clonotype was seen a few times. V usage is TRBV5-1 and J usage is TRBJ2-1; 10 bases are shared with TRBD2. This CDR3 comprises 17 residues. Germline V lookup: CDR1 SGHRS, CDR2 YFSETQ. J gave up 5 bases and V 4 bases, and 12 bases lay outside the gene matches. CDR3 residues: CASSRSYSGRINNEQFF. Written as DNA, the CDR3 is TGCGCCAGCAGCCGGTCCTATAGCGGGAGGATAAACAATGAGCAGTTCTTC.

This chain connects TRBV18 to TRBJ2-5, with D unclear. V was trimmed by 2 bases and J by 1 base, leaving 5 bases between them. Germline CDR1 reads KGHSH; CDR2 reads LQKENI. The CDR3 totals 13 residues. CDR3 coding DNA: TGTGCCAGCTCACCAGCAGTCCAAGAGACCCAGTACTTC. It specifies CASSPAVQETQYF. Variable domain in full (rest from reference TRBV18 and TRBJ2-5): NAGVMQNPRHLVRRRGQEARLRCSPMKGHSHVYWYRQLPEEGLKFMVYLQKENIIDESGMPKERFSAEFPKEGPSILRIQQVVRGDSAAYFCASSPAVQETQYFGPGTRLLVL.

This clonotype was found a few times. This chain connects TRBV7-9 to TRBJ2-7; no clear D gene. The V and J ends lost 5 bases and 5 bases respectively, with 16 bases between them. The CDR3 extends over 14 amino acids. Germline CDR1 is SEHNR and CDR2 is FQNEAQ (reference sequence). Here the CDR3 reads CASSPWPVGHEQYF. CDR3 bases: TGTGCCAGCAGCCCCTGGCCCGTTGGGCACGAGCAGTACTTC.

This chain uses TRBV7-9 with TRBJ2-3; 11 bases are shared with TRBD1. The V and J ends lost 7 bases and 9 bases, in that order; junction bases with no gene match: 15. Germline loops: CDR1 SEHNR, CDR2 FQNEAQ (reference sequence). This CDR3 is built from 16 residues. The CDR3 coding sequence is TGTGCCAGCACCAAATCCGGGACAGGGGGTTTAAAAACGCAGTATTTT. Translated, it gives CASTKSGTGGLKTQYF. Together with reference TRBV7-9 and TRBJ2-3, the CDR3 gives the full variable domain: DTGVSQNPRHKITKRGQNVTFRCDPISEHNRLYWYRQTLGQGPEFLTYFQNEAQLEKSRLLSDRFSAERPKGSFSTLEIQRTEQGDSAMYLCASTKSGTGGLKTQYFGPGTRLTVL.

V usage is TRBV27 and J usage is TRBJ1-6; tentative D call: TRBD1 (5 bases). CDR3 size: 15 residues. Trimming stripped 3 bases from V and 6 bases from J, with 12 bases between. The germline CDR1 and CDR2 sequences are MNHEY and SMNVEV (reference sequence). CDR3 DNA sequence: TGTGCCAGCAGTTTTCGCGGGACCTCTAATTCACCCCTCCACTTT. It encodes CASSFRGTSNSPLHF.

The chain joins TRBV9 to TRBJ2-4; 7 nucleotides agree with TRBD2. The J call may be faulty, since TRBJ2-7 better matches the DNA end. CDR3 length: 15 amino acids. Germline CDR1 SGDLS, CDR2 YYNGEE. The CDR3 DNA reads TGTGCCAGCAGCTCAAGATCCGCGGGAGTGGCCGAGCAGTACTTC. Protein: CASSSRSAGVAEQYF.

The chain uses TRBV10-3 and TRBJ1-2; TRBD1 agrees at 12 bases. The CDR3 covers 13 residues. The trim removed 10 bases at V and 7 bases at J, leaving 7 bases unmatched. Germline CDR1 ENHRY, CDR2 SYGVKD. CDR3 sequence reads: CATTGTGGRGYTF. CDR3 DNA: TGTGCCACGACCGGGACAGGGGGCCGTGGCTACACCTTC.

This chain uses TRBV5-6 with TRBJ2-3, with D perhaps TRBD1 (5 bases). V dropped 2 bases and J dropped 2 bases, with 9 bases sitting between them. This CDR3 contains 14 residues. Germline CDR1 reads SGHDT; CDR2 reads YYEEEE. For the CDR3, the DNA is TGTGCCAGCAGCTTCAGGGATTACACAGATACGCAGTATTTT. As protein: CASSFRDYTDTQYF.

V and J are TRBV15 and TRBJ2-3; D not resolved. Between the trimmed V and J ends, which lost 3 bases and 2 bases, there was a span of 9 bases. Germline loops: CDR1 LNHNV, CDR2 YYDKDF (reference sequence). The CDR3 has 14 residues. The CDR3 DNA reads as TGTGCCACCAGCAGCCAGCCCTCCACAGATACGCAGTATTTT. This sequence encodes CATSSQPSTDTQYF. The whole variable domain, filled in from reference TRBV15 and TRBJ2-3, reads DAMVIQNPRYQVTQFGKPVTLSCSQTLNHNVMYWYQQKSSQAPKLLFHYYDKDFNNEADTPDNFQSRRPNTSFCFLDIRSPGLGDTAMYLCATSSQPSTDTQYFGPGTRLTVL.

This rearrangement joins TRBV27 to TRBJ2-7; perhaps TRBD1 as D (5 bases). V lost 3 bases to trimming and J lost 4 bases, with 10 bases between them. The germline CDR1 and CDR2 sequences are MNHEY and SMNVEV (reference sequence). This CDR3 is built from 13 residues. The CDR3, as DNA: TGTGCCAGCAGTTTCAGGGAAAGTTACGAGCAGTACTTC. Amino acids: CASSFRESYEQYF.

J is TRBJ2-3 and V is TRBV18, with unresolved D. The germline V gene encodes CDR1 KGHSH and CDR2 LQKENI. The V end was cut by 2 bases, the J end by 4 bases, with 4 bases between. The CDR3 runs to 12 residues. In nucleotides, the CDR3 is TGTGCCAGCTCACCAGACTCAGATACGCAGTATTTT. This translates into CASSPDSDTQYF.